This entry concerns a single T cell receptor (beta chain). These data come from a study of blood T cell repertoires in COVID-19. Study at large: There were acute and convalescent COVID-19 samples, and they came from the United States, Italy and Spain. In each case, the material was cDNA or gDNA derived from T cells, B-cell-depleted T cells, or PBMCs.

Source study methods: Reference gene primers were amplified, and this amplification served to estimate nucleated cell counts. Here immunoSEQ multiplex PCR was the method, and the copy in TCRdb shows in-frame clones only, minus some. V, J and clone size derive from that table, while D and trimming were established from the DNA sequence. The sample yields roughly 74,000 clones, around 88% seen once. The length of the CDR3 is 15 residues. Trimming cost V 0 bases and J 2 bases, with 8 bases left between them. Germline V gene sequence: CDR1 SGHTA, CDR2 FQGNSA. The sample comprised peripheral blood. The origin of this receptor is a woman of 80 years or more with active or convalescent COVID-19. This chain joins TRBV7-2 and TRBJ1-3; D is undetermined. The CDR3 DNA reads TGTGCCAGCAGCTTAGCGGTCGGGACTGGAAACACCATATATTTT. Its translation: CASSLAVGTGNTIYF.